These 8 T cell receptor gamma chains originate from one sample sequenced in a study of gamma-delta chains in newborns, infants, children. TCRdb called clones anew from the reads with CATT. The data hold 1,000 to 1,500 gamma-chain clones, with over 50% observed a single time. The sequencing input was blood. The source of these receptors is a child who was a newborn, infant or young child, either healthy, febrile or measles-vaccinated (not recorded which).

As to this clone: A read error is likely here: a far larger clone is one base away. This chain joins TRGV1 and TRGJ1 or TRGJ2. Here the J gene was assigned by germline matching of the DNA, as TCRdb has none. TRGV1 belongs to the ORF category, with a function that is uncertain. This CDR3 is built from 13 residues. V lost 1 base, J lost 7 bases, and 7 bases stayed unmatched. The CDR3 is CATWDSPRYKKLF. The CDR3 nucleotides read TGTGCCACCTGGGACAGTCCTAGGTATAAGAAACTCTTT.

This clone was observed a single time. No J gene was called, and the V gene is TRGV9. The CDR3 is 16 residues long. Germline V lookup: CDR1 GITISATS, CDR2 ISYDGTV (reference sequence). CDR3 coding DNA: TGTGCCTTGTGGGAGGTGCAAGAGGTGGGCAAAAAAATAAAGGTCTTT. It translates to CALWEVQEVGKKIKVF.

Only a few counts were recorded for this clone. The chain joins TRGV3 to TRGJ1 or TRGJ2. No J segment appears in TCRdb, so it was assigned here by matching the sequence to germline. The germline gives CDR1 VTNTFY, CDR2 YDVSTARD (reference sequence). J lost 11 bases, V lost 0 bases, and 1 base had no gene match. The length of the CDR3 is 10 residues. CDR3 sequence: CATWDRQKLF. The CDR3 DNA sequence: TGTGCCACCTGGGACAGGCAGAAACTCTTT.

This clone is deemed large. The rearrangement links TRGV4 to TRGJ1 or TRGJ2. Germline CDR1 EGSTGY, CDR2 YDSYTSSV. There are 14 residues in the CDR3. The V and J ends lost 0 bases and 6 bases, in that order; junction bases with no gene match: 8. The CDR3 here is CATWDGLQVYKKLF. The CDR3 region has the DNA TGTGCCACCTGGGATGGGCTCCAGGTTTATAAGAAACTCTTT.

Details on this clone: This may arise from a read error, as a much more abundant clone is one base away. This chain links TRGV8 with TRGJP2. As TCRdb names no J gene, one was assigned here on the basis of a DNA match to germline. Germline values: CDR1 VENAVY, CDR2 YDSYNSRV. The CDR3 length is 15 residues. The CDR3, as DNA: TGTGCCGCCTGGGATAGGCGGTGGAGTGATTGGATCAAGACGTTT. Translation gives CAAWDRRWSDWIKTF.

By sample share, this clone is large. The chain couples TRGV3 to TRGJ1 or TRGJ2. TCRdb does not report a J gene; here it was assigned by matching the DNA to germline references. There are 13 residues in the CDR3. After removal of 1 base from V and 3 bases from J, the junction contained 3 bases not matched to a gene. Germline V lookup: CDR1 VTNTFY, CDR2 YDVSTARD (reference sequence). The CDR3 is CATWDRAYYKKLF. Written as DNA, the CDR3 is TGTGCCACCTGGGACAGAGCTTATTATAAGAAACTCTTT.

The J gene was identified as TRGJ1 or TRGJ2, and no V gene was called. The CDR3 runs to 10 residues. CDR3 bases: TGTGCCACCTGGGATATTGAGAAACTCTTC. This sequence encodes CATWDIEKLF.

About this clone itself: Since a much larger clone is just one base distant, this may be a read error. The CDR3 DNA reads TGTGCCGCCTGGGACTCACACTATTATAAGAAACTCTTT. As protein: CAAWDSHYYKKLF. The chain links TRGV3 to TRGJ1 or TRGJ2. TCRdb is silent on the J gene; assignment here came from matching the DNA to germline. This CDR3 is 13 amino acids long. Germline assignment: CDR1 VTNTFY and CDR2 YDVSTARD (reference sequence).